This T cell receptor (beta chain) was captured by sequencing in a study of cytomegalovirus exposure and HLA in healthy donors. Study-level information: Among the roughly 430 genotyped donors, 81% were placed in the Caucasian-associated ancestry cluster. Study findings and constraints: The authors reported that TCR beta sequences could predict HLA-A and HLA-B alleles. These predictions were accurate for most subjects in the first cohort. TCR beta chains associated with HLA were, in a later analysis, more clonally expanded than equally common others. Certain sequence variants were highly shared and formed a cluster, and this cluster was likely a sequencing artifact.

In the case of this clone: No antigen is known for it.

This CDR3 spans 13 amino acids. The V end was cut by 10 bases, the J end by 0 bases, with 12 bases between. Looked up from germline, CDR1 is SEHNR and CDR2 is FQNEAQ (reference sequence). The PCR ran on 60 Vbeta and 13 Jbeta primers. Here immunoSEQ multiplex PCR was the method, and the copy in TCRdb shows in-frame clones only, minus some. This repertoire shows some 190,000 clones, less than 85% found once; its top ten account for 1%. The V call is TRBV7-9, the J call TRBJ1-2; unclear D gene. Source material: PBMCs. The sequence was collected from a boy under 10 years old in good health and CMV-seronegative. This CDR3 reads CATTRASNYGYTF. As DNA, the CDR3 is TGTGCCACCACGAGGGCATCTAACTATGGCTACACCTTC.